Following are 23 T cell receptor beta chains from one sample sequenced in a study of T cells in Graves' hyperthyroidism and ophthalmopathy. TCR beta CDR3 regions were amplified from RNA. The primer set for the first-round RT-PCR of the TCR CDR3 was HTBI. One entry per CDR3 protein results from TCRdb running MiXCR on the multiplex PCR reads. The table shows 350,000 to 400,000 distinct CDR3 sequences, with about 15% occurring only once. Sequenced: blood. The origin of the receptors is a woman aged 55-70 years with Graves' hyperthyroidism.

The chain links TRBV5-1 to TRBJ2-1, with a possible D match to TRBD2 (6 bases). The germline V gene has CDR1 SGHRS and CDR2 YFSETQ. Trimming stripped 6 bases from V and 0 bases from J, with 19 bases between. The CDR3 sequence is 17 residues long. The CDR3 sequence is CASMSGGGVSSYNEQFF. The CDR3 DNA reads TGCGCCAGCATGAGTGGTGGCGGGGTGAGCTCCTACAATGAGCAGTTCTTC.

This clonotype was picked up many times. This rearrangement joins TRBV7-8 to TRBJ2-5, with D perhaps matching TRBD1 (6 bases). Germline-derived CDR1 and CDR2 are SGHVS and FQNEAQ. V dropped 8 bases and J dropped 4 bases, with 17 bases sitting between them. There are 14 residues in the CDR3. CDR3 in amino acids: CASLNLVGGETQYF. The CDR3 DNA reads TGTGCCAGCTTAAATCTAGTAGGGGGAGAGACCCAGTACTTC.

This clonotype was seen ten or more times. The chain has TRBV2 and TRBJ2-3; the D gene could be TRBD1 or TRBD2 (5 bases each). The V gene lost 4 bases and the J gene lost 9 bases, with 11 bases spanning the gap. Germline V lookup: CDR1 SNHLY, CDR2 FYNNEI. The CDR3 consists of 12 residues. DNA of the CDR3: TGTGCCAGCAGTGTCGGAAGGGACACGCAGTATTTT. Protein: CASSVGRDTQYF.

In this sample, this clonotype turned up once. This could be a read error, since a much larger clone is one nucleotide away. The chain combines TRBV6-2 or TRBV6-3 with TRBJ2-3; no clear D gene. Looked up from germline, CDR1 is MNHEY and CDR2 is SVGEGT. V was clipped by 0 bases and J by 3 bases, with 13 bases between them. The CDR3 extends over 16 amino acids. The CDR3 DNA is TGTGCCAGCAGTTACTCGTTCGACATCCTGACAGATACGCAGTATTTT. Its protein product is CASSYSFDILTDTQYF.

The gene calls are TRBV27 and TRBJ2-5; no firm D call. CDR3 length: 13 residues. Trimming took off 6 bases at V and 5 bases at J, with 13 bases between the two ends. The germline gives CDR1 MNHEY, CDR2 SMNVEV (reference sequence). The DNA for the CDR3 is TGTGCCAGCAGCGATCTAGGCCGGGAGACCCAGTACTTC. It codes for CASSDLGRETQYF.

This clonotype was counted only a few times. CDR3 in amino acids: CASSLRTGGQETQYF. CDR3 nucleotide sequence: TGCGCCAGCAGCTTACGGACAGGGGGTCAAGAGACCCAGTACTTC. The chain links TRBV5-1 to TRBJ2-5, with 10 bases that match TRBD1. V trimming: 2 bases; J trimming: 2 bases; junction bases outside the gene matches: 3. The CDR3 is 15 residues long. CDR1 and CDR2 (germline): SGHRS, YFSETQ.

This clonotype was seen repeatedly, ten times or more. This chain links TRBV30 with TRBJ2-3; 9 nucleotides align to TRBD2. CDR3 size: 15 residues. Per germline, CDR1 GTSNPN and CDR2 SVGIG (reference sequence). J lost 6 bases, V lost 3 bases, and 10 bases had no gene match. The CDR3 reads CAWSTPGLAADTQYF. CDR3 in DNA: TGTGCCTGGAGCACCCCGGGACTAGCCGCGGATACGCAGTATTTT.

This clonotype was recorded at least ten times. This chain uses TRBV7-6 with TRBJ2-3; 10 bases match TRBD2. Germline V CDR1 and CDR2: SGHVS, FNYEAQ. Unmatched junction bases numbered 22, after V lost 5 bases and J lost 2 bases. This CDR3 spans 21 amino acids. CDR3 DNA: TGTGCCAGCAGCCCTCCCCAAGTCCTAGCGGGAGAGAAGGGCCCCACAGATACGCAGTATTTT. Protein product: CASSPPQVLAGEKGPTDTQYF.

This clonotype was detected ten times or more. The chain recombines TRBV2 with TRBJ2-7; D unclear. Trimming took 7 bases from V and 3 from J, leaving 10 bases between them. The V gene's germline CDR1 is SNHLY and CDR2 FYNNEI. This CDR3 has 12 residues. This chain's CDR3 is CASKRQDYEQYF. The CDR3 DNA follows: TGTGCCAGCAAGAGGCAGGACTACGAGCAGTACTTC.

About this clonotype itself: One end of the junction varies from germline; a read error may be responsible. This sequence joins TRBV20-1 and TRBJ2-1; the match to TRBD2 covers 14 bases. Germline CDR1 and CDR2: DFQATT and SNEGSKA (reference sequence). CDR3 length: 15 amino acids. DNA of the CDR3: TGCAGTGCTAGGGCGGGACTAGCGGGAGTGGATGAACAGTTCTTC. Protein sequence: CSARAGLAGVDEQFF.

At least ten counts were recorded for this clonotype. The chain joins TRBV6-1 to TRBJ2-1, with 10 bases fitting TRBD1. The CDR3 is 18 amino acids. From germline, CDR1 is MNHNS and CDR2 SASEGT. After removal of 2 bases from V and 5 bases from J, the junction contained 12 bases not matched to a gene. DNA for the CDR3: TGTGCCAGCAGTGAATCTAGAGGGGGGACAGGGGCGAACAATGAGCAGTTCTTC. It specifies CASSESRGGTGANNEQFF.

V and J are TRBV10-3 and TRBJ1-1, with TRBD1 identical over 8 bases. Losses at the gene ends were 1 base for V and 0 bases for J; bases not matched to a gene: 4. The germline V gene encodes CDR1 ENHRY and CDR2 SYGVKD. This CDR3 comprises 16 residues. Written as DNA, the CDR3 is TGTGCCATCAGTGAGTGGGGACAGGAGATGAACACTGAAGCTTTCTTT. This codes for CAISEWGQEMNTEAFF.

In its sample, this clonotype was seen many times. This sequence joins TRBV28 and TRBJ1-6; tentative D call: TRBD1 (5 bases). Trimming shortened V by 2 bases and J by 7 bases, and 18 bases separated the two germline ends. The CDR3 loop spans 17 amino acids. From germline, CDR1 is MDHEN and CDR2 SYDVKM. CDR3 nucleotides: TGTGCCAGCAGTTTACCCCCTAGGACATCTAAGAATTCACCCCTCCACTTT. As protein: CASSLPPRTSKNSPLHF.

The rearrangement links TRBV18 to TRBJ2-7, with D perhaps matching TRBD2 (6 bases). The CDR3 contains 13 residues. Germline V CDR1 and CDR2: KGHSH, LQKENI. V was cut by 5 bases and J by 3 bases, with 11 bases left in between. The CDR3 DNA sequence: TGTGCCAGCTCAGTCGGGGGAGACTACGAGCAGTACTTC. Protein: CASSVGGDYEQYF.

This clonotype was seen many times. The genes are TRBV10-3 and TRBJ2-3; possible D gene TRBD2, 5 bases. The CDR3 runs 15 residues. V was cut by 5 bases and J by 2 bases, with 14 bases left in between. CDR1 and CDR2 from the germline V gene are ENHRY and SYGVKD. CDR3 region: CAISTTRTSTDTQYF. CDR3 bases: TGTGCCATCAGTACCACTCGGACTTCCACAGATACGCAGTATTTT.

A few counts support this clonotype. The V and J genes are TRBV30 and TRBJ2-7; TRBD2 is a possible D gene (5 bases). The germline V gene encodes CDR1 GTSNPN and CDR2 SVGIG (reference sequence). This CDR3 is built from 15 residues. The V gene lost 2 bases and the J gene lost 0 bases, with 14 bases spanning the gap. The CDR3 region has the DNA TGTGCCTGGAGTCCCACCGGGGTGAGCTCCTACGAGCAGTACTTC. Encoded protein: CAWSPTGVSSYEQYF. Full variable domain (remainder filled in from reference TRBV30 and TRBJ2-7): SQTIHQWPATLVQPVGSPLSLECTVEGTSNPNLYWYRQAAGRGLQLLFYSVGIGQISSEVPQNLSASRPQDRQFILSSKKLLLSDSGFYLCAWSPTGVSSYEQYFGPGTRLTVT.

This clonotype has at least ten counts. The chain combines TRBV20-1 with TRBJ1-1, with unresolved D. The CDR3 sequence is 13 residues long. The V end was cut by 1 base, the J end by 3 bases, with 9 bases between. Germline lookup yields CDR1 DFQATT and CDR2 SNEGSKA (reference sequence). The DNA for the CDR3 is TGCAGTGCTAGAGTCCATCTGGACACTGAAGCTTTCTTT. It translates to CSARVHLDTEAFF.

This clonotype was found many times. The chain links TRBV5-1 to TRBJ2-2, with TRBD1 matching over 7 bases. The CDR3 has 16 residues. J lost 5 bases, V lost 4 bases, and 11 bases had no gene match. CDR1 and CDR2 (germline): SGHRS, YFSETQ. The CDR3: CASSPPTGSPTGELFF. The CDR3 DNA follows: TGCGCCAGCAGCCCACCGACAGGGAGCCCAACCGGGGAGCTGTTTTTT.

Here the CDR3 DNA reads TGTGCCACCAGCAGAGCCCCGACAGGTTCCAATCAGCCCCAGCATTTT. The encoded protein is CATSRAPTGSNQPQHF. The genes are TRBV15 and TRBJ1-5, with a weak D call TRBD1 (6 bases). The CDR3 has 16 residues. Germline loops: CDR1 LNHNV, CDR2 YYDKDF (reference sequence). V lost 1 base to trimming and J lost 3 bases, with 13 bases between them.

This clonotype showed up just a few times. The genes are TRBV10-3 and TRBJ2-7; a weak D match, TRBD2 (6 bases). V lost 3 bases and J 3 bases, leaving 12 bases between the germline ends. CDR1 is ENHRY and CDR2 is SYGVKD in the germline V gene. CDR3 size: 14 residues. In DNA, the CDR3 is TGTGCCATCAGTGAAGGCGGGACCATCTACGAGCAGTACTTC. The encoded protein is CAISEGGTIYEQYF.

In its sample, this clonotype was seen many times. The chain employs TRBV10-3 and TRBJ1-1, with 9 bases identical to TRBD1. Germline lookup yields CDR1 ENHRY and CDR2 SYGVKD. The CDR3 consists of 15 residues. Trimming cost V 6 bases and J 4 bases; bases outside gene matches: 9. The chain's CDR3 is CAIRTWTGVSTEAFF. The CDR3 nucleotides are TGTGCCATCAGAACTTGGACAGGGGTTAGCACTGAAGCTTTCTTT.

As DNA, the CDR3 is TGTGCCAGCAGCCCCAACCAGGGGTTCTCCTACAATGAGCAGTTCTTC. As protein: CASSPNQGFSYNEQFF. This chain joins TRBV11-3 and TRBJ2-1, with D perhaps TRBD1 (6 bases). Germline CDR1 SGHNT, CDR2 YENEEA. CDR3 length equals 16 residues. The ends were cut back, 5 bases at V and 0 bases at J, with 14 bases in the middle. The variable domain in full, with the rest retrieved from reference TRBV11-3 and TRBJ2-1, is EAGVVQSPRYKIIEKKQPVAFWCNPISGHNTLYWYLQNLGQGPELLIRYENEEAVDDSQLPKDRFSAERLKGVDSTLKIQPAELGDSAVYLCASSPNQGFSYNEQFFGPGTRLTVL.

This clonotype was counted ten times or more. This sequence joins TRBV28 and TRBJ2-7; the match to TRBD1 covers 11 bases. With 5 bases clipped from V and 4 bases from J, the junction kept 7 bases outside the gene matches. The CDR3 spans 15 residues. Looked up from germline, CDR1 is MDHEN and CDR2 is SYDVKM. CDR3 in amino acids: CASSRLGQGAYEQYF. CDR3 in DNA: TGTGCCAGCAGTCGACTCGGACAGGGGGCTTACGAGCAGTACTTC.